The sequence of this TCR beta chain was determined in a study of HIV-infected children after antiretroviral therapy interruption. About the research overall: Samples from the continuous-treatment group were taken at weeks 0, 48 and 150.

Sample treatment: PENTA 11 planned treatment interruption arm or continuous ART arm. At least 24 weeks of at least three-drug ART, in children 2 to 15 years. From thawed PBMCs, naive CD4+ CD45RA+ CD45RO- T cells were sorted. Germline loops: CDR1 LNHDA, CDR2 SQIVND (reference sequence). This CDR3 comprises 13 residues. The sample holds a few counts of this clonotype. One end of the junction does not line up with germline, which may come from a read error. RNA-based 3' RACE libraries used unique molecular identifiers. Via MiXCR, TCRdb re-called the 3' RACE reads, giving one row per CDR3 protein. Here the sample spans about 40,000 distinct CDR3 sequences, under 8% being singletons.

The chain couples TRBV19 to TRBJ2-3; D assignment may be TRBD1 or TRBD2 (5 bases each). The TCR sequence derives from a pool of human donors with HIV. The starting material was CD45RA+ CD4+ T cells from PBMCs, pooled from several time points, obtained from a donor given antiretroviral therapy, either interrupted or continuous. Subset noted: naive CD4+ CD45RA+ CD45RO- T cells. Here the CDR3 reads CASSEGSAETLYF. Here the CDR3 DNA reads TGTGCCAGCAGTGAGGGGAGTGCAGAAACGCTGTATTTT.